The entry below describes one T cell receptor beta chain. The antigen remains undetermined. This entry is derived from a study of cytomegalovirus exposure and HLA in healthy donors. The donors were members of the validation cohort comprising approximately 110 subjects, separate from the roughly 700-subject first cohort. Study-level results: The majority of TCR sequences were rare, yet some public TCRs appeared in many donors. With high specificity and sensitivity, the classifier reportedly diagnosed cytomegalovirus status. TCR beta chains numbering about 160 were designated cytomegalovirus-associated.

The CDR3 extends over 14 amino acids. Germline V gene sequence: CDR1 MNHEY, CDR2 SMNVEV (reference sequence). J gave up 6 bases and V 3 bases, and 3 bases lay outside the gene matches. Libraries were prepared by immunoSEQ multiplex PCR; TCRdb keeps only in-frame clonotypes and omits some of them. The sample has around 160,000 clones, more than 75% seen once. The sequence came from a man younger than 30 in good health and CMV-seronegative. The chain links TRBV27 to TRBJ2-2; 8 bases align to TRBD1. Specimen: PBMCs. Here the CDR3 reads CASSFEQGAGELFF. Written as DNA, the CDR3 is TGTGCCAGCAGTTTTGAACAGGGGGCCGGGGAGCTGTTTTTT.